Sequencing of this T cell receptor beta chain was carried out in a study of shared clonotypes between healthy human individuals. Study-level information: Each donor's CD4 naive and CD4 memory cells filled three plates apiece, CD8 naive two, and CD8 memory one.

Worth noting for this clone: Its specificity is not known.

General study points: The authors expected sequencing depth to affect clonotype sharing among donors.

Subsets obtained from CD4+ cells comprised CD45RA+ naive and CD45RA-negative memory cells. Germline loops: CDR1 SEHNR, CDR2 FQNEAQ (reference sequence). The CDR3 consists of 14 residues. Trimming at V came to 4 bases and at J to 5 bases, leaving 3 bases not matched to a gene. Some clones are missing from TCRdb's copy, which holds only in-frame ones; the method was immunoSEQ multiplex PCR. The table records around 700,000 clones, around 73% of them present only once. Sequenced input: memory CD4+ T cells sorted from blood. Subset meaning: CD45RA-negative fraction. The TCR comes from a woman under 40 in good health. The chain uses TRBV7-9 and TRBJ2-5, with 11 bases aligning to TRBD1. The CDR3 spells CASSSGQGVETQYF. The CDR3 DNA reads as TGTGCCAGCAGCTCGGGACAGGGGGTGGAGACCCAGTACTTC.